This is a list of T cell receptor beta chains from one sample in a study of blood T cell repertoires in COVID-19. The repertoire was sequenced with immunoSEQ multiplex PCR; TCRdb's copy has only in-frame clones and lacks some. The repertoire includes approximately 80,000 clones, approximately 82% of them detected once, and 8.5% to 12% sits in the top ten. The sample taken for sequencing was peripheral blood. The origin of the receptors is a man aged 55 to 69 with acute or convalescent COVID-19. CDR3s include the opening cysteine and the closing phenylalanine or tryptophan. A D gene is named only where the DNA matches it firmly. The size of a clone is reported for some rows only, either as once, few or many, or as a class for expanded clones.

v_gene,abundance,d_gene,j_gene,CDR3nt,CDR3aa
TRBV28,NA,NA,TRBJ2-2,TGTGCCAGCACCCATGGAGGGGTAAACACCGGGGAGCTGTTTTTT,CASTHGGVNTGELFF
TRBV28,NA,TRBD1,TRBJ1-2,TGTGCCAGCAGGGGGACAGGGGGATCATTGTCTGGCTACACCTTC,CASRGTGGSLSGYTF
TRBV23-1,NA,NA,TRBJ1-5,TGCGCCAGCGGTACGACAGGTAAGGCAGGGCCCCAGCATTTT,CASGTTGKAGPQHF
TRBV9,NA,NA,TRBJ1-6,TGTGCCAGCAGCCTAGGACAGAACAATTCACCCCTCCACTTT,CASSLGQNNSPLHF
TRBV7-7,NA,TRBD1,TRBJ2-1,TGTGCTAGCAGCTTAGTAGGGACAGGGATTAATGAGCAGTTCTTC,CASSLVGTGINEQFF
TRBV6-6,once,NA,TRBJ2-1,TGTGCCAGCAGTTACACCGCGTCCAATGAGCAGTTCTTC,CASSYTASNEQFF
TRBV27,NA,NA,TRBJ1-1,TGTGCCAGCAGTATAAACGGGAGGAACACTGAAGCTTTCTTT,CASSINGRNTEAFF
TRBV7-2,NA,TRBD2,TRBJ2-5,TGTGCCAGCAGCTTAGGTGGACTAGCGGGGGGGATCGGCCAGTACTTC,CASSLGGLAGGIGQYF
TRBV28,NA,TRBD1,TRBJ1-1,TGTGCCAGCAGCCCTACAGGGGGGAACACTGAAGCTTTCTTT,CASSPTGGNTEAFF
TRBV18,NA,TRBD1,TRBJ2-1,TGTGCCAGCTCACCACCAGGACAGGGGGCTAGTAGTTTCTTC,CASSPPGQGASSFF
TRBV5-1,NA,NA,TRBJ1-1,TGCGCCAGCAGCTTAACACCTAACACTGAAGCTTTCTTT,CASSLTPNTEAFF
TRBV7-2,NA,NA,TRBJ2-5,TGTGCCAGCAGCTTAGTGGGGGGGGCGCGGGAGACCCAGTACTTC,CASSLVGGARETQYF
TRBV4-2,NA,TRBD2,TRBJ2-1,TGTGCCAGCAGCCAAGAAGGGACTAGCAGCTACAATGAGCAGTTCTTC,CASSQEGTSSYNEQFF
TRBV19,NA,TRBD2,TRBJ2-7,TGTGCCAGTAGTCCTCTCGGGACTAGCGGAACCTACGAGCAGTACTTC,CASSPLGTSGTYEQYF
TRBV2,NA,NA,TRBJ1-1,TGTGCCAGCCGGACAGTTAACACTGAAGCTTTCTTT,CASRTVNTEAFF
TRBV5-6,few,NA,TRBJ2-5,TGTGCCAGCAGCGCTCGGGGACTCTGGGAGACCCAGTACTTC,CASSARGLWETQYF
TRBV28,NA,TRBD2,TRBJ2-5,TGTGCCAGCAGCAGGACTAGCGGGAGTAGGGAGACCCAGTACTTC,CASSRTSGSRETQYF
TRBV24-1,NA,NA,TRBJ1-1,TGTGCCACCAGTGACCCCGGAGGTGGGGAAAGGGCTTTCTTT,CATSDPGGGERAFF
TRBV5-6,NA,TRBD1,TRBJ1-2,TGTGCCAGCAACTTAGAAACCGACAGGGATGTTGGCTACACCTTC,CASNLETDRDVGYTF
TRBV10-1,NA,NA,TRBJ2-7,TGCGCCAGCAGCCTAGACCACGAGCAGTACTTC,CASSLDHEQYF
TRBV5-8,NA,TRBD1,TRBJ1-4,TGTGCCAGCAGCCCCGGGACAGGGAGTAATGAAAAACTGTTTTTT,CASSPGTGSNEKLFF
TRBV19,NA,NA,TRBJ1-5,TGTGCCAGTAGTCAGGGGAAGAATCAGCCCCAGCATTTT,CASSQGKNQPQHF
TRBV24-1,few,NA,TRBJ1-5,TGTGCCACCAAAGGAGCCGGAGCCCAGCATTTT,CATKGAGAQHF
TRBV3-1/TRBV3-2,NA,NA,TRBJ2-2,TGTGCCAGCAGCCGCGGATCCCTAGTGGCCGGGGAGCTGTTTTTT,CASSRGSLVAGELFF
TRBV19,NA,NA,TRBJ2-1,TGTGCCAGTAGGCCCGGGGGGCAAATCATTAGTGAGCAGTTCTTC,CASRPGGQIISEQFF
TRBV6-5,NA,TRBD1,TRBJ1-2,TGTGCCAGCAGTTCGACAGGGGCGGAGGGCTACACCTTC,CASSSTGAEGYTF